The 11 T cell receptor beta chains listed next were all sequenced from one sample in a study of control samples from healthy donors and cancer patients. Some clones are missing from TCRdb's copy, which holds only in-frame ones; the method was immunoSEQ multiplex PCR. In the table there are 50,000 or so clones, over 85% of which are singletons. Input material: PBMCs. These receptors were taken from a woman between 50 and 59 years old with head and neck cancer.

The CDR3 bases are TGTGCCAGCAGCTTAAAGAGCACCGGGGAGCTGTTTTTT. Its translation is CASSLKSTGELFF. The chain uses TRBV7-6 and TRBJ2-2; D remains ambiguous. The CDR3 has 13 residues. CDR1 and CDR2 from the germline V gene are SGHVS and FNYEAQ. The V gene lost 2 bases and the J gene lost 4 bases, with 5 bases spanning the gap.

The table lists this clone with a count of one. The rearrangement joins TRBV10-3 to TRBJ2-5; no clear D gene. The CDR3 sequence is 12 residues long. Trimming stripped 6 bases from V and 2 bases from J, with 7 bases between. From germline, CDR1 is ENHRY and CDR2 SYGVKD. CDR3 nucleotides: TGTGCCATCAGGGCACGGCAAGAGACCCAGTACTTC. It codes for CAIRARQETQYF.

V gene TRBV30 combines with J gene TRBJ2-1; TRBD2 matches at 12 bases. V was clipped by 2 bases and J by 0 bases; unmatched bases: 11. Germline CDR1 reads GTSNPN; CDR2 reads SVGIG (reference sequence). This CDR3 contains 19 residues. As DNA, the CDR3 is TGTGCCTGGAGTAGCCCCGGTTCTAGCGGGAGGGCCTCCTACAATGAGCAGTTCTTC. It encodes CAWSSPGSSGRASYNEQFF.

This rearrangement joins TRBV4-1 to TRBJ2-1; D not resolved. V lost 1 base and J 1 base, leaving 8 bases between the germline ends. The CDR3 totals 15 residues. Germline V gene sequence: CDR1 MGHRA, CDR2 YSYEKL. The CDR3 reads CASSQGAWSYNEQFF. The CDR3 DNA reads as TGCGCCAGCAGCCAAGGAGCATGGTCCTACAATGAGCAGTTCTTC.

The gene calls are TRBV18 and TRBJ1-2; 8 bases map to TRBD1. Germline V gene data show CDR1 as KGHSH and CDR2 as LQKENI. J gave up 5 bases and V 4 bases, and 9 bases lay outside the gene matches. The CDR3 sequence is 15 residues long. This CDR3 reads CASSLPDRGWYGYTF. The CDR3 DNA follows: TGTGCCAGCTCACTCCCCGACAGGGGATGGTATGGCTACACCTTC.

The chain recombines TRBV3-1 (or the pseudogene TRBV3-2) with TRBJ2-7, with D possibly being TRBD1 (6 bases). Germline V gene data show CDR1 as LGHDT and CDR2 as YNNKEL (reference sequence). The V gene lost 4 bases and the J gene lost 5 bases, with 12 bases spanning the gap. CDR3 length equals 13 residues. This CDR3 reads CASSPSHRDEQYF. The DNA for the CDR3 is TGTGCCAGCAGCCCGAGCCACAGGGACGAGCAGTACTTC.

The chain employs TRBV3-1 (or the pseudogene TRBV3-2) and TRBJ2-7; tentative D call: TRBD2 (6 bases). CDR1 LGHDT and CDR2 YNNKEL come from the germline V gene (reference sequence). V was shortened by 6 bases and J by 2 bases, with 14 bases between the two germline ends. The CDR3 is 14 amino acids. CDR3 sequence (DNA): TGTGCCAGCAGTTATCTAGCGTCAGCCTACGAGCAGTACTTC. It is translated as CASSYLASAYEQYF.

V gene TRBV4-1 combines with J gene TRBJ1-2, with D possibly being TRBD1 (5 bases). The CDR3 extends over 15 amino acids. Germline assignment: CDR1 MGHRA and CDR2 YSYEKL. The ends were cut back, 4 bases at V and 6 bases at J, with 18 bases in the middle. The CDR3 DNA follows: TGCGCCAGCAGCCTCGGGAGAACGGGGGGAGATGGCTACACCTTC. Translating it yields CASSLGRTGGDGYTF.

The gene calls are TRBV7-9 and TRBJ2-4; perhaps TRBD1 as D (6 bases). Deletions cut 3 bases from V and 7 bases from J, with 10 bases between. Germline loops: CDR1 SEHNR, CDR2 FQNEAQ (reference sequence). The CDR3 is 13 amino acids. The CDR3 loop is CASSLDSGNIQYF. In DNA, the CDR3 is TGTGCCAGCAGCTTGGACAGTGGCAACATTCAGTACTTC.

V and J are TRBV6-6 and TRBJ1-5; 8 bases map to TRBD1. V shed 6 bases, J shed 3 bases, and the junction held 7 bases outside the gene matches. The CDR3 has 15 amino acids. Germline V CDR1 and CDR2: MNHNY, SVGAGI (reference sequence). CDR3 nucleotide sequence: TGTGCCAGCAGCGGGCAGGGGGCAATCAATCAGCCCCAGCATTTT. As protein: CASSGQGAINQPQHF.

V is TRBV4-2 and J is TRBJ1-2, with D unresolved. Germline CDR1 and CDR2: LGHNA and YNFKEQ. V shed 1 base and J shed 4 bases, with 10 bases lying between them. The CDR3 loop spans 14 amino acids. The CDR3 is CASSQAVQSYGYTF. The DNA of the CDR3 is TGTGCCAGCAGCCAAGCGGTCCAAAGCTATGGCTACACCTTC.